This T cell receptor (beta chain) emerged from a study of siplizumab effects on memory and regulatory T cells. The CDR3 is 17 amino acids. Study conclusions and caveats: An assignable phenotype, naive or memory, was missing from roughly 77-94% of proliferating CD4+ or CD8+ clones. Among mappable alloreactive CD4+ clones, the Treg-derived fraction averaged roughly 70% with siplizumab versus under 30% in controls.

In its sample, this clone was seen many times. Antigen unknown. Assays examined 100,000 or so TCR templates per sample. TCRdb's table, derived via immunoSEQ multiplex PCR, lists solely in-frame clones and lacks some. The sample records some 62,000 clones, 83% being singletons. The receptor was derived from a human donor in good health. The chain uses TRBV21-1 and TRBJ1-6; TRBD1 reflects the table's D call only, with no check against the DNA. TRBV21-1 is designated a pseudogene. The sample comprised memory CD4+ T cells sorted from blood. The CDR3 coding sequence is TGTGCCAGCAGCAAAGGGAGGGGGCAGACCTATAATTCACCCCTCCACTTT. Encoded protein: CASSKGRGQTYNSPLHF.